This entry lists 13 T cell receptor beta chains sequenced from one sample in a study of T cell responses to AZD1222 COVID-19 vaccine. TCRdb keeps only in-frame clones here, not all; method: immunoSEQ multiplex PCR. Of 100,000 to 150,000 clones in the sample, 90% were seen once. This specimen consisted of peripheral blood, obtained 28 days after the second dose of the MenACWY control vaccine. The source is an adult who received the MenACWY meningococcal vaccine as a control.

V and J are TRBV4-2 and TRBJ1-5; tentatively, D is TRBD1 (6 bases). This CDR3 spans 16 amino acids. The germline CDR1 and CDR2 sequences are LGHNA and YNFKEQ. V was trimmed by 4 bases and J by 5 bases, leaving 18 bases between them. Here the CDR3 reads CASSPWKGEFDQPQHF. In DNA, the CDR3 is TGTGCCAGCAGCCCCTGGAAGGGGGAGTTCGATCAGCCCCAGCATTTT.

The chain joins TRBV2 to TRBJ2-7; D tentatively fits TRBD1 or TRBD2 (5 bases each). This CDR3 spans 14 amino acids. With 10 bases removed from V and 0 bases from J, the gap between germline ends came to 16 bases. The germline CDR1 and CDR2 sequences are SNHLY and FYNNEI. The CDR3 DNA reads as TGTGCCACCTCACGGGTAGGGACCTCCTACGAGCAGTACGTC. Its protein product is CATSRVGTSYEQYV.

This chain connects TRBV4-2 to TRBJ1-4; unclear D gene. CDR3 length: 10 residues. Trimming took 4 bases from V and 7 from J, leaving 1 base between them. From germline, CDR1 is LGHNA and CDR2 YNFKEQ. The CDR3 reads CASSREKLFF. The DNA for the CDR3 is TGTGCCAGCAGCCGTGAAAAACTGTTTTTT.

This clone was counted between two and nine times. CDR3 protein: CASWGLTKNTEAFF. The CDR3 nucleotides are TGTGCCAGCTGGGGGCTCACCAAGAACACTGAAGCTTTCTTT. The chain has TRBV5-6 and TRBJ1-1; D is perhaps TRBD1 (6 bases). Deletions cut 7 bases from V and 1 base from J, with 14 bases between. This CDR3 spans 14 amino acids. Germline V CDR1 and CDR2: SGHDT, YYEEEE. Full variable domain (missing parts from reference TRBV5-6 and TRBJ1-1): DAGVTQSPTHLIKTRGQQVTLRCSPKSGHDTVSWYQQALGQGPQFIFQYYEEEERQRGNFPDRFSGHQFPNYSSELNVNALLLGDSALYLCASWGLTKNTEAFFGQGTRLTVV.

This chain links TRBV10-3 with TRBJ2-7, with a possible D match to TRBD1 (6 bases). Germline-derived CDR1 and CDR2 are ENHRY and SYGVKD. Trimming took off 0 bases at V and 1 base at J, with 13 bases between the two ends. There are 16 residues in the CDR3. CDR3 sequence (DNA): TGTGCCATCAGTGAGTCAGGGACGGACAGTTCCTACGAGCAGTACTTC. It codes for CAISESGTDSSYEQYF.

The CDR3 DNA reads as TGTGCCAGCAGTCCCGATACAGGGACCGACTACAATGAGCAGTTCTTC. Translated, it gives CASSPDTGTDYNEQFF. V usage is TRBV11-3 and J usage is TRBJ2-1; tentative D call: TRBD1 (6 bases). The germline V gene has CDR1 SGHNT and CDR2 YENEEA. V lost 6 bases and J lost 3, with 18 bases in between. The CDR3 loop spans 16 amino acids.

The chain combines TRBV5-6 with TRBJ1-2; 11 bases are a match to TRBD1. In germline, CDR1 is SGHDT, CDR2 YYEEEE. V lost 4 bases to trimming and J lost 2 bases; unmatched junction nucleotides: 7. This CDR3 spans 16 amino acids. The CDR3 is CASSVWRTGGNYGYTF. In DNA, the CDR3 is TGTGCCAGCAGCGTCTGGAGGACAGGGGGCAACTATGGCTACACCTTC.

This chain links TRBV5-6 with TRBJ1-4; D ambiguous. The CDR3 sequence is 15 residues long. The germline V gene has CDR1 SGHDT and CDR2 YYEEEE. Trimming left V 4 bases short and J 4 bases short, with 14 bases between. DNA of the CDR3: TGTGCCAGCAGCCTAGGTGGACTGTTTAATGAAAAACTGTTTTTT. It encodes CASSLGGLFNEKLFF.

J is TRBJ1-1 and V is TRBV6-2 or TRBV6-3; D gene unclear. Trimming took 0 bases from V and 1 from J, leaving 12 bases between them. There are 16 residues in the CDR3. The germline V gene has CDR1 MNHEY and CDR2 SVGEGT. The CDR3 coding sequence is TGTGCCAGCAGTTACTCGAGGCAGGCGGGGAACACTGAAGCTTTCTTT. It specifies CASSYSRQAGNTEAFF.

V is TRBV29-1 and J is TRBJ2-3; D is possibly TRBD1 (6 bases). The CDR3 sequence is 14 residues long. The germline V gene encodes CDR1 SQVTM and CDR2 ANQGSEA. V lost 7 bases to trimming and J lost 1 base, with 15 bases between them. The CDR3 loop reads CSAIQGSGTDTQYF. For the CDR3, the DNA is TGCAGCGCTATACAGGGTTCGGGCACAGATACGCAGTATTTT.

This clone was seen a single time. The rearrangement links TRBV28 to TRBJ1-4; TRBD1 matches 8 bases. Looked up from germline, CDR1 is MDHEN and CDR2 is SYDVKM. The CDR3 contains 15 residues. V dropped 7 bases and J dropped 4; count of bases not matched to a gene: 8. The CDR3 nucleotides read TGTGCCAGCAACCCGGACAGGGATGTTAATGAAAAACTGTTTTTT. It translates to CASNPDRDVNEKLFF.

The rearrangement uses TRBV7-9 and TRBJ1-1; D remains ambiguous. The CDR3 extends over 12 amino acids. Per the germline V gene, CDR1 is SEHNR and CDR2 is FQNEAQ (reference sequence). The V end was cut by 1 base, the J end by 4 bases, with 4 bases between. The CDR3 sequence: CASSLEVTEAFF. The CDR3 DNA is TGTGCCAGCAGCTTAGAGGTCACTGAAGCTTTCTTT. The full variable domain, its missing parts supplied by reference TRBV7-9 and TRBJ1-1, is DTGVSQNPRHKITKRGQNVTFRCDPISEHNRLYWYRQTLGQGPEFLTYFQNEAQLEKSRLLSDRFSAERPKGSFSTLEIQRTEQGDSAMYLCASSLEVTEAFFGQGTRLTVV.

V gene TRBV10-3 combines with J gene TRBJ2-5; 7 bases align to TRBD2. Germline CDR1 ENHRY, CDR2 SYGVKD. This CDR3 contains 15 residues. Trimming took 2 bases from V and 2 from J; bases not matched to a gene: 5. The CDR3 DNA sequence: TGTGCCATCAGTGAGGGGCGGGGGACTCAAGAGACCCAGTACTTC. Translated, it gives CAISEGRGTQETQYF.